This record looks at one T cell receptor beta chain sequence and its context. Its antigen is unknown. Germline CDR1 is MGHDK and CDR2 is SYGVNS. The CDR3 consists of 11 residues. The V end was cut by 6 bases, the J end by 5 bases, with 7 bases between. The naive CD8 fraction comprised CD45RO-negative cells positively selected for CCR7 and excluded terminally differentiated effector memory CD45RA+ cells. The record originates from a study of shared clonotypes between healthy human individuals. The assay was run at deep level. Measured with immunoSEQ multiplex PCR; TCRdb has only the in-frame clones, and not every one. The sample includes 450,000 to 700,000 clones, less than 97% of them seen just once. Points from the study as a whole: The four-donor shared clonotypes exceeded non-shared clonotypes in generation probability, with non-shared ones scoring lower.

The genes are TRBV25-1 and TRBJ1-1; no firm D call. The clonotype comes from a woman aged 25 to 45 in good health. Sequenced: naive CD8+ T cells sorted from blood. The CDR3 sequence: CASRAGTEAFF. As DNA, the CDR3 is TGTGCCAGCAGGGCGGGGACTGAAGCTTTCTTT.